This T cell receptor (beta chain) was sequenced for a study of blood T cell repertoires in COVID-19 (dated by TCRdb to between 2020 and 2021). In terms of the full investigation: Samples covering the acute and convalescent phases of COVID-19 were provided by collaborators in the United States, Italy and Spain. Deeply sampled blood TCRbeta repertoires from subjects exposed to, actively infected with, or recovered from COVID-19 were included in the dataset. Samples were obtained from the ongoing ImmuneRACE study (first 160 participants) and from about 1,300 subjects provided by 6 global collaborators. The repertoires were made available in a free public database intended to serve as a resource for research on the immune response to SARS-CoV-2. HLA class I and class II types, where available, came from metadata supplied by the sample provider rather than from assay-based typing. The prospective study material was composed of cDNA or gDNA derived from T cells, B-cell-depleted T cells, or PBMCs. The sample metadata nearly always contained a de-identified subject ID, COVID-19 status, age in years and sex. Broad study findings and their caveats: The quantity of clinical and demographic metadata differed by source and by participant and was supplied without curation.

Participants in the prospective study were aged roughly 18 to 100 years, lived in under 30 United States geographic areas, and enrolled through a virtual design. Cohort assignment in the prospective study relied on participant-reported clinical history from a screening survey and a study questionnaire. For ImmuneRACE Cohort 3, a participant was defined as recovered based on two consecutive negative NP/OP PCR tests, clearance by a healthcare professional, or resolution of symptoms. In the prospective study, mobile phlebotomists collected whole blood, serum and a nasopharyngeal or oropharyngeal swab from each participant. Over an approximately 2-month period, participants in the prospective study had the option of providing additional blood draws and questionnaires. Blood samples from the prospective study were shipped frozen or at room temperature prior to DNA extraction. TCRbeta CDR3 regions were amplified from genomic DNA using the immunoSEQ Assay, a bias-controlled multiplex PCR. The paper's processing steps were these. Within the assay, amplification of reference gene primers was used to estimate how many nucleated cells each sample contained. To quantify the absolute abundance of each unique TCRbeta CDR3 rearrangement, sequence reads were collapsed and filtered. For each sample, productive Simpson clonality was calculated by taking the square root of Simpson's diversity index across productive rearrangements. In its TCRdb copy, this immuneACCESS table keeps in-frame sequences only and misses some clones. Where compared with another copy, unresolved V genes explain less than half of these, and the others have no known cause. Clonal size and the V and J genes are those of that table, whereas D and trimming came from the DNA. In all, the sample holds 200,000 to 250,000 clones, and about four fifths of those were seen once. 1.8% of the sample rests with the top ten.

Spanning cysteine to phenylalanine, the CDR3 consists of 13 amino acids. Of all the DNA, just the CDR3 is kept, 39 bases in frame from base 1. From the germline V gene (reference sequence), CDR1 is GTSNPN and CDR2 is SVGIG. After removal of 2 bases from V and 6 bases from J, the junction retains 6 bases not matched to a gene. Turning to this clone: It lacks a known antigen. The record has no base qualities; no much larger clone is one base away.

This clonotype originated in a man aged 60-69 years who had recovered from COVID-19. In this chain, TRBV30 is recombined with TRBJ2-5, and 7 junction bases match TRBD1. Sequenced: PBMCs or T cells enriched from blood (not recorded which). CDR3 region: CAWSTGVGKTQYF. DNA sequence: TGTGCCTGGAGTACAGGGGTCGGAAAGACCCAGTACTTC.